The 5 T cell receptor beta chains presented below share a single source sample, sequenced in a study of human T cells and chemical hapten exposure. TCRdb reanalysed the RACE reads using MiXCR and keeps one entry per CDR3 protein. The sample holds about 140,000 distinct CDR3 sequences, approximately 12% seen once. As to time point: patch test 2, 6 weeks after DPC sensitization. Treatment specified: therapeutic diphenylcyclopropenone sensitization with weekly scalp DPC. This material consisted of whole blood, taken in connection with sensitization to the hapten diphenylcyclopropenone (DPC). These receptors were collected from a woman aged 45-60 years with alopecia areata. Some clones in this sample may be carry-over from other donors' samples.

There are a few counts of this clonotype. The gene calls are TRBV11-2 and TRBJ2-7, with unresolved D. The CDR3 sequence is 11 residues long. V shed 3 bases and J shed 4 bases, with 4 bases lying between them. Per germline, CDR1 SGHAT and CDR2 FQNNGV. The CDR3 coding sequence is TGTGCCAGCAGCTTTAAGTACGAGCAGTACTTC. Translated, it gives CASSFKYEQYF.

The rearrangement joins TRBV19 to TRBJ2-1, with 10 bases identical to TRBD2. CDR3 length: 16 residues. The germline V gene encodes CDR1 LNHDA and CDR2 SQIVND (reference sequence). The trim removed 5 bases at V and 6 bases at J, leaving 10 bases unmatched. CDR3 DNA: TGTGCCAGTAGTCTGAGCGGGAGGGCCTTCTTCAATGAGCAGTTCTTC. Amino acids: CASSLSGRAFFNEQFF.

In its sample, this clonotype was seen a few times. The V gene is TRBV2, the J gene TRBJ2-5; 10 nucleotides agree with TRBD1. CDR1 and CDR2 from the germline V gene are SNHLY and FYNNEI. With V trimmed by 6 bases and J by 5 bases, 6 bases remained unmatched. The CDR3 spans 14 residues. The CDR3 loop is CASRGQGNMETQYF. CDR3 in DNA: TGTGCCAGCAGGGGACAGGGGAATATGGAGACCCAGTACTTC.

This clonotype appeared many times. V and J are TRBV24-1 and TRBJ2-6; 9 nucleotides line up with TRBD1. After removal of 7 bases from V and 2 bases from J, the junction contained 8 bases not matched to a gene. The germline CDR1 and CDR2 sequences are KGHDR and SFDVKD. The CDR3 contains 17 residues. The CDR3 is CATRQGATSPGANVLTF. The CDR3 DNA reads TGTGCCACCAGACAGGGGGCTACTTCCCCTGGGGCCAACGTCCTGACTTTC.

This clonotype was seen a few times. CDR3 bases: TGTGCCAGCAGTTTCGACTCCCTCGGGGAGCAGTTCTTC. Translation: CASSFDSLGEQFF. The genes are TRBV5-5 and TRBJ2-1, with unresolved D. CDR3 size: 13 residues. Trimming stripped 5 bases from V and 10 bases from J, with 16 bases between. Germline CDR1 and CDR2: SGHKS and YYEKEE (reference sequence).